The next 4 T cell receptor beta chains were all read from a single sample in a study of PD-L1 blockade in urothelial cancer. Measured with immunoSEQ multiplex PCR; TCRdb has only the in-frame clones, and not every one. The sample has some 41,000 clones, about 87% seen once. Source: PBMCs, taken around atezolizumab (anti-PD-L1) treatment. Every receptor here comes from an elderly man with urothelial cancer.

A single count supports this clone. The chain is built from TRBV28 and TRBJ2-5; D might be TRBD2 (5 bases). CDR3 length equals 14 residues. V gave up 4 bases and J gave up 0 bases, with 9 bases separating them. Germline V gene data show CDR1 as MDHEN and CDR2 as SYDVKM. The CDR3 nucleotides read TGTGCCAGCAGTTCGACTACGTACCAAGAGACCCAGTACTTC. Translation gives CASSSTTYQETQYF.

The chain is built from TRBV28 and TRBJ1-2, with TRBD1 matching over 9 bases. After removal of 6 bases from V and 7 bases from J, the junction contained 12 bases not matched to a gene. The germline V gene has CDR1 MDHEN and CDR2 SYDVKM. The CDR3 runs to 15 residues. Written as DNA, the CDR3 is TGTGCCAGCAGGCCCCCGGGACAGGGAATTTTTGGCTACACCTTC. Protein: CASRPPGQGIFGYTF.

J is TRBJ2-3 and V is TRBV2, with D perhaps matching TRBD2 (6 bases). This CDR3 has 18 residues. Trimming shortened V by 0 bases and J by 3 bases, and 19 bases separated the two germline ends. Germline assignment: CDR1 SNHLY and CDR2 FYNNEI. Here the CDR3 reads CASSEALMGRGETDTQYF. The CDR3 bases are TGTGCCAGCAGTGAAGCGCTTATGGGGCGGGGAGAAACAGATACGCAGTATTTT.

The gene calls are TRBV4-3 and TRBJ2-1; 10 bases are shared with TRBD2. The V gene end was trimmed by 4 bases and the J gene end by 1 base; junction bases not matched to a gene: 4. The CDR3 has 16 amino acids. Looked up from germline, CDR1 is LGHNA and CDR2 is YSLEER. The chain's CDR3 is CASSPRTSGSYNEQFF. The CDR3, as DNA: TGCGCCAGCAGCCCCCGGACTAGCGGATCCTACAATGAGCAGTTCTTC.